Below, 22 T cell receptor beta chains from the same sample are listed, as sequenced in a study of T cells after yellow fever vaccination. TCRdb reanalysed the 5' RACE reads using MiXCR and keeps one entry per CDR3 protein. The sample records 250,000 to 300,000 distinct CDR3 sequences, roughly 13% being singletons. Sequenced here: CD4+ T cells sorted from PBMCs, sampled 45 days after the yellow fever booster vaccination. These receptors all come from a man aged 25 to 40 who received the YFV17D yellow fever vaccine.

CDR3 nucleotides: TGCAGTGCTAGGGTGGACAGGGGGCCCAAAAACATTCAGTACTTC. This gives the protein CSARVDRGPKNIQYF. This sequence joins TRBV20-1 and TRBJ2-4, with 11 nucleotides matching TRBD1. The trim removed 3 bases at V and 2 bases at J, leaving 3 bases unmatched. This CDR3 contains 15 residues. Germline V gene sequence: CDR1 DFQATT, CDR2 SNEGSKA (reference sequence).

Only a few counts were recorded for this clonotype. The CDR3 region is CASSVHPGLLSGELFF. The CDR3, as DNA: TGTGCCAGCAGCGTTCACCCGGGACTACTCAGCGGGGAGCTGTTTTTT. The rearrangement joins TRBV9 to TRBJ2-2; TRBD2 aligns across 7 bases. CDR1 and CDR2 from the germline V gene are SGDLS and YYNGEE. Trimming removed 2 bases from V and 7 bases from J; junction bases left unmatched: 11. CDR3 length: 16 amino acids. Filled out from reference TRBV9 and TRBJ2-2, the complete variable domain reads DSGVTQTPKHLITATGQRVTLRCSPRSGDLSVYWYQQSLDQGLQFLIQYYNGEERAKGNILERFSAQQFPDLHSELNLSSLELGDSALYFCASSVHPGLLSGELFFGEGSRLTVL.

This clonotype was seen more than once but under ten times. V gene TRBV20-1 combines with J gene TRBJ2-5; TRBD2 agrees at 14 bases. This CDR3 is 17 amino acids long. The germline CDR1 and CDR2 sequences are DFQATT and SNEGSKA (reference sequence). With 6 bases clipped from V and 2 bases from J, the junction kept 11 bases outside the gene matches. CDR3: CSAKGLAGGYSQETQYF. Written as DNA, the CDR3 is TGCAGTGCCAAAGGACTAGCGGGAGGCTATTCGCAAGAGACCCAGTACTTC.

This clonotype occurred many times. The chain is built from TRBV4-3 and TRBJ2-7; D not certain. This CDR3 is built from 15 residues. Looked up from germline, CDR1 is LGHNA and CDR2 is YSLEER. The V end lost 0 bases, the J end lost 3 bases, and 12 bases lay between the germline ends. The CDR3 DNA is TGCGCCAGCAGCCAAGAGTCCGGATACGGCTACGAGCAGTACTTC. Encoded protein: CASSQESGYGYEQYF.

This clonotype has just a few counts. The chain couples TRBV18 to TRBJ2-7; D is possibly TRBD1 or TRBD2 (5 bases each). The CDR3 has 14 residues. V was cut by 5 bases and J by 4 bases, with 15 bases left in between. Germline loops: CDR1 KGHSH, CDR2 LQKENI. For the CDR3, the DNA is TGTGCCAGCTCAGCCGGGACCCCTCAATACGAGCAGTACTTC. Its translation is CASSAGTPQYEQYF.

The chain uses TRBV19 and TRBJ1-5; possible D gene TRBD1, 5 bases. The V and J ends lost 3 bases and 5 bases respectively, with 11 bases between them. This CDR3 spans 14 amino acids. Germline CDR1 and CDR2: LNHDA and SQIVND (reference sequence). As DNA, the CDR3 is TGTGCCAGTAGTATTTCCGGGGGAGATCAGCCCCAGCATTTT. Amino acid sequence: CASSISGGDQPQHF.

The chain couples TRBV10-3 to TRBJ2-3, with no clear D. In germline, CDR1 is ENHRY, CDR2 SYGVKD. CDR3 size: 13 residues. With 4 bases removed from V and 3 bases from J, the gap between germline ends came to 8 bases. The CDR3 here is CAISVVGTDTQYF. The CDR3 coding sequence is TGTGCCATCAGTGTGGTTGGAACAGATACGCAGTATTTT.

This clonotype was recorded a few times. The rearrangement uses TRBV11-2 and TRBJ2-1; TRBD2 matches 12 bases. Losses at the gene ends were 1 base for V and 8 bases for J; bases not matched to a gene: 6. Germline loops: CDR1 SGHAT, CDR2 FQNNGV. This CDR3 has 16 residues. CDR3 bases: TGTGCCAGCAGCTTAGGCCCTAGCGGGAGGGCCTATGAGCAGTTCTTC. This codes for CASSLGPSGRAYEQFF.

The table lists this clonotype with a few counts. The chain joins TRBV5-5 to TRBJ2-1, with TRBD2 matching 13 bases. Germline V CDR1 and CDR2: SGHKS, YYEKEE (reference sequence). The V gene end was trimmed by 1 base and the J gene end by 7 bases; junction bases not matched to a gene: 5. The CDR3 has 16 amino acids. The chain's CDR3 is CASSLNGLAGVNEQFF. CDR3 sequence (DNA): TGTGCCAGCAGCTTGAATGGACTAGCGGGAGTAAATGAGCAGTTCTTC.

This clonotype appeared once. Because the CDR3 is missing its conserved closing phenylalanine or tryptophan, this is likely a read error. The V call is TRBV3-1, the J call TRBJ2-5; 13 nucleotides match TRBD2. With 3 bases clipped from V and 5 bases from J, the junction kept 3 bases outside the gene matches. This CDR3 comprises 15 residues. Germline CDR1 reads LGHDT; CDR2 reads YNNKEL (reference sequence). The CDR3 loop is CASSQGLAGRETQYL. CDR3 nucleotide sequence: TGTGCCAGCAGCCAGGGACTAGCGGGAAGGGAGACCCAGTACCTC.

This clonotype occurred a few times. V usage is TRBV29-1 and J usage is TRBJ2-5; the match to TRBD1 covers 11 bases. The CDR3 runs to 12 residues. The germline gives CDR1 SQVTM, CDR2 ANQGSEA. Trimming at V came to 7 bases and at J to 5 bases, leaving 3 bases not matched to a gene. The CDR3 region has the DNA TGCAGCGCGGACAGGGGGCCGGAGACCCAGTACTTC. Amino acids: CSADRGPETQYF.

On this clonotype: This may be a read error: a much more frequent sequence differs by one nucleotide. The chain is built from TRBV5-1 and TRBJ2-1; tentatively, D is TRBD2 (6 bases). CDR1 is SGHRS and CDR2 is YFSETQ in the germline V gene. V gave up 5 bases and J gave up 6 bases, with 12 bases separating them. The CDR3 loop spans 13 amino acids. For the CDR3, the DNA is TGCGCCAGCAGGGAGCCGGGAGTCAATGAGCAGTTCTTC. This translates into CASREPGVNEQFF.

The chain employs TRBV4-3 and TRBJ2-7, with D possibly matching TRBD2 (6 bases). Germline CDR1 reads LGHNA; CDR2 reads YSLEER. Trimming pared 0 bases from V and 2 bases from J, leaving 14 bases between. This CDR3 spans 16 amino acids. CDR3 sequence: CASSQDVIAATYEQYF. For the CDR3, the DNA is TGCGCCAGCAGCCAAGATGTGATAGCGGCGACCTACGAGCAGTACTTC.

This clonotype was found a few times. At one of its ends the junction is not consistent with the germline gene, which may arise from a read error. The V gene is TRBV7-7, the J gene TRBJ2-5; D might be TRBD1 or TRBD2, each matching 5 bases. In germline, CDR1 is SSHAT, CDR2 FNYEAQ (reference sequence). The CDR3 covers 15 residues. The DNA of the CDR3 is TGTGCTAGCAGCCCGCTCCCGGGGCGGCAAGAGACCCAGTACTTC. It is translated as CASSPLPGRQETQYF. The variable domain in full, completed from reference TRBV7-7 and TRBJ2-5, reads GAGVSQSPRYKVTKRGQDVTLRCDPISSHATLYWYQQALGQGPEFLTYFNYEAQPDKSGLPSDRFSAERPEGSISTLTIQRTEQRDSAMYRCASSPLPGRQETQYFGPGTRLLVL.

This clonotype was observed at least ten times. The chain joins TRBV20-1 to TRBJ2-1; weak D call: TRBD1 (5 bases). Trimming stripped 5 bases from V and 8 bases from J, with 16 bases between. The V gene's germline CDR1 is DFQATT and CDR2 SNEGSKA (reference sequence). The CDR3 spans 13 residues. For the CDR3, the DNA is TGCAGTGCTTGCGACAGAGACAAGGATGAGCAGTTCTTC. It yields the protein CSACDRDKDEQFF.

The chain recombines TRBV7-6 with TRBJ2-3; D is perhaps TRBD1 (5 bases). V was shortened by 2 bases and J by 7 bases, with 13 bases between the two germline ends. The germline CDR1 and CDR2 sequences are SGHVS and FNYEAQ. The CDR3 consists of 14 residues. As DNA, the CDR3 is TGTGCCAGCAGCTTAACGGTTCAGGGCAATACGCAGTATTTT. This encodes CASSLTVQGNTQYF. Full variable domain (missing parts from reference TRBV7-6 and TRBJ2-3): GAGVSQSPRYKVTKRGQDVALRCDPISGHVSLYWYRQALGQGPEFLTYFNYEAQQDKSGLPNDRFSAERPEGSISTLTIQRTEQRDSAMYRCASSLTVQGNTQYFGPGTRLTVL.

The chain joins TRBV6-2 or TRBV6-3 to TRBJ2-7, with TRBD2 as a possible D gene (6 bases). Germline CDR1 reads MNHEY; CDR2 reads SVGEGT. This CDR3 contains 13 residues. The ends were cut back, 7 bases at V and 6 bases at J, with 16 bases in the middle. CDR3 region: CASTPGGPGEQYF. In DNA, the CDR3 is TGTGCCAGCACCCCCGGGGGACCGGGCGAGCAGTACTTC.

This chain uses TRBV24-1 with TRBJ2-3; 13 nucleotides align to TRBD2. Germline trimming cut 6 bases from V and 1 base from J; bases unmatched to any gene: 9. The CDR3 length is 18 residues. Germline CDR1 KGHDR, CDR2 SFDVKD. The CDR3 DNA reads TGTGCCACCAGTCTCGGACTAGCGGGAGAGGGCGGCACAGATACGCAGTATTTT. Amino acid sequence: CATSLGLAGEGGTDTQYF.

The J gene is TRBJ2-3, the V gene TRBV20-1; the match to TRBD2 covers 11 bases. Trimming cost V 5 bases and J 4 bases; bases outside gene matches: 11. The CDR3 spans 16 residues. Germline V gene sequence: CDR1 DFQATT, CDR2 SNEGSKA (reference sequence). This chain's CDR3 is CSAGGGLAVLSDTQYF. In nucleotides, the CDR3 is TGCAGTGCTGGTGGGGGACTAGCGGTTTTGTCAGATACGCAGTATTTT.

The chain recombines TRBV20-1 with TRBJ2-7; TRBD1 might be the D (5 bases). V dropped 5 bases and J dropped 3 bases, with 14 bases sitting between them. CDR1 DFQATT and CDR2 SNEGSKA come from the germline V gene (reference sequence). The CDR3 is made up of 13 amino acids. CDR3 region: CSAGQGVSYEQYF. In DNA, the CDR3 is TGCAGTGCTGGCCAGGGTGTCAGCTACGAGCAGTACTTC.

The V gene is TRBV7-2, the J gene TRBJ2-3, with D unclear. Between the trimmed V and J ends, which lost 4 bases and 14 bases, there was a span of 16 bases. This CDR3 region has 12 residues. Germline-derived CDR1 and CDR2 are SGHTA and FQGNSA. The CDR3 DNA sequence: TGTGCCAGCAGCTGGAACATAGGATCCACGTATTTT. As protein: CASSWNIGSTYF.

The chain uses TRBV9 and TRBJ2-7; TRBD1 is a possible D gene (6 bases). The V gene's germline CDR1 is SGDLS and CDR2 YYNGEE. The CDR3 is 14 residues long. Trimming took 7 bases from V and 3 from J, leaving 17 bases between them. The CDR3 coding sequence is TGTGCCAGCGAGGTGCCACAGGGTCGCTACGAGCAGTACTTC. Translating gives CASEVPQGRYEQYF.